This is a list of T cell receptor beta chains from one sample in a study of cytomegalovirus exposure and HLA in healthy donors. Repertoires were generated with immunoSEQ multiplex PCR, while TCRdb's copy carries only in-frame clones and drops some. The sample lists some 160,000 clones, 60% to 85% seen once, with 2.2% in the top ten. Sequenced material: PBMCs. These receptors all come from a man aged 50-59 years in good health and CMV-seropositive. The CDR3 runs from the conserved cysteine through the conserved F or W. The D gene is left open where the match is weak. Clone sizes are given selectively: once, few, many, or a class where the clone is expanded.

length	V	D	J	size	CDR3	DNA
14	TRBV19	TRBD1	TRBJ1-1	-	CASSMGTALGWAFF	TGTGCCAGTAGTATGGGGACAGCGCTAGGCTGGGCTTTCTTT
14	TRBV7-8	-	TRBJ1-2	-	CASSLAVTGNGYTF	TGTGCCAGCAGCTTAGCAGTTACAGGAAATGGCTACACCTTC
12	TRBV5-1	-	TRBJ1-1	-	CASSPETGEAFF	TGCGCCAGCAGCCCAGAGACAGGTGAAGCTTTCTTT
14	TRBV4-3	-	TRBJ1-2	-	CASSQDLRPYGYTF	TGCGCCAGCAGCCAAGATTTGCGTCCCTATGGCTACACCTTC
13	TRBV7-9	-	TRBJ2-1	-	CASNRDNYNEQFF	TGTGCCAGCAACCGGGACAACTACAATGAGCAGTTCTTC
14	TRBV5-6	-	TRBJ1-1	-	CASSGTSGNTEAFF	TGTGCCAGCAGCGGGACAAGCGGGAACACTGAAGCTTTCTTT
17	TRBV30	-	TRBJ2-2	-	CAWSPSLAELNTGELFF	TGTGCCTGGAGTCCCTCTCTTGCGGAGCTAAACACCGGGGAGCTGTTTTTT
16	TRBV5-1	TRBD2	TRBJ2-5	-	CASSLVPAGGQETQYF	TGCGCCAGCAGCTTGGTGCCAGCGGGGGGCCAAGAGACCCAGTACTTC
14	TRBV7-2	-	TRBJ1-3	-	CASSLDYRGNTIYF	TGTGCCAGCAGCTTAGATTACAGAGGAAACACCATATATTTT
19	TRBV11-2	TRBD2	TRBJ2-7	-	CASSLARRTSGGAPYEQYF	TGTGCCAGCAGCTTAGCCCGACGCACTAGCGGGGGTGCCCCCTACGAGCAGTACTTC
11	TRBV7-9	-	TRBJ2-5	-	CASSPSETQYF	TGTGCCAGCAGCCCCTCAGAGACCCAGTACTTC
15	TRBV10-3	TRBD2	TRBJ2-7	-	CAIRDTSGASYEQYF	TGTGCCATCAGGGATACTAGCGGGGCATCCTACGAGCAGTACTTC
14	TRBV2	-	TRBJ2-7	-	CASRFGGGGNEQYF	TGTGCCAGTAGGTTTGGGGGCGGCGGCAACGAGCAGTACTTC
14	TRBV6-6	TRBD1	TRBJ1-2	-	CASSYLRQGDGYTF	TGTGCCAGCAGTTACCTACGACAGGGGGATGGCTACACCTTC
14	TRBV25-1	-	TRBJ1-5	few	CASSDQHRAQPQHF	TGTGCCAGCAGTGATCAGCACAGGGCTCAGCCCCAGCATTTT
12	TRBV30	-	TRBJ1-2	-	CAYDRDLYGYTF	TGTGCCTATGACAGAGACCTCTATGGCTACACCTTC
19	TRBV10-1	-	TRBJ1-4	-	CASSEGNTGEYPTNEKLFF	TGCGCCAGCAGTGAGGGGAATACAGGAGAATACCCAACTAATGAAAAACTGTTTTTT
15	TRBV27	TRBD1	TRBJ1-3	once	CASSYTGGAWNTIYF	TGTGCCAGCAGTTACACAGGGGGCGCTTGGAACACCATATATTTT
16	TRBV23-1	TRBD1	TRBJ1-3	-	CASIPTGAISGNTIYF	TGCGCCAGCATCCCGACAGGGGCTATCTCTGGAAACACCATATATTTT
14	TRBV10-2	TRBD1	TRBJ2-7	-	CASLEGQGPYEQYF	TGCGCCAGCTTGGAGGGACAGGGCCCCTACGAGCAGTACTTC
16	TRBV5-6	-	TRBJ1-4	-	CASSAFTGLPNEKLFF	TGTGCCAGCAGCGCCTTCACAGGGCTCCCTAATGAAAAACTGTTTTTT
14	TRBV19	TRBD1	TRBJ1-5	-	CASSIQGVLQPQHF	TGTGCCAGTAGTATCCAGGGGGTACTACAGCCCCAGCATTTT
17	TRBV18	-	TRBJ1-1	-	CASSPQGSRVSGTEAFF	TGTGCCAGCTCACCACAAGGTTCTCGGGTATCGGGCACTGAAGCTTTCTTT
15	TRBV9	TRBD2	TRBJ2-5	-	CASSATSGEQETQYF	TGTGCCAGCAGCGCGACTAGCGGGGAACAAGAGACCCAGTACTTC
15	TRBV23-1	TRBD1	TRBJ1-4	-	CASSLVRGRVEKLFF	TGCGCCAGCAGTCTTGTTAGGGGGCGGGTTGAAAAACTGTTTTTT
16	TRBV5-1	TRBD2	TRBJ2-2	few	CASSPLSGGHTGELFF	TGCGCCAGCAGCCCTCTTAGCGGGGGTCACACCGGGGAGCTGTTTTTT
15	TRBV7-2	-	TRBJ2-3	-	CASSLMGGDTDTQYF	TGTGCCAGCAGCTTAATGGGCGGGGACACAGATACGCAGTATTTT
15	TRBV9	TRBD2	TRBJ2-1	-	CASTRQRGGLGEQFF	TGTGCCAGCACCCGCCAGCGGGGGGGCCTTGGCGAGCAGTTCTTC
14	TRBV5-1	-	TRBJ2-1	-	CASSLGGGFNEQFF	TGCGCCAGCAGCTTGGGTGGGGGCTTTAATGAGCAGTTCTTC
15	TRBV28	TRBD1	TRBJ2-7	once	CASRTGAISSYEQYF	TGTGCCAGCAGAACAGGGGCCATAAGCTCCTACGAGCAGTACTTC
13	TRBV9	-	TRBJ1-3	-	CASNTDHGNTIYF	TGTGCCAGCAACACAGATCATGGAAACACCATATATTTT
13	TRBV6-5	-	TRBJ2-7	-	CASSTGAWYEQYF	TGTGCCAGCAGTACAGGTGCTTGGTACGAGCAGTACTTC
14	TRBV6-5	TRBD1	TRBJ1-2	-	CASSVNTGGYGYTF	TGTGCCAGCAGCGTCAATACAGGGGGCTATGGCTACACCTTC
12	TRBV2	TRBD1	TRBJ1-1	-	CASSWDRREAFF	TGTGCCAGCAGTTGGGACAGGAGAGAAGCTTTCTTT
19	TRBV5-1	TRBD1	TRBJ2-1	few	CASSLSSLGTGSTYNEQFF	TGCGCCAGCAGCTTGTCGTCTCTGGGGACAGGGTCAACCTACAATGAGCAGTTCTTC
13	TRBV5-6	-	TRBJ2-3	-	CASSLLGGDTQYF	TGTGCCAGCAGCCTGTTGGGGGGAGATACGCAGTATTTT
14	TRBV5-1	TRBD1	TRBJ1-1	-	CASSLGQGHIVAFF	TGCGCCAGCAGCCTGGGACAGGGTCATATTGTAGCTTTCTTT
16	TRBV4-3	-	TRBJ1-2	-	CASSQDWQGVNYGYTF	TGCGCCAGCAGCCAAGATTGGCAGGGCGTCAACTATGGCTACACCTTC
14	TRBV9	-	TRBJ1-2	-	CASSVGNYNYGYTF	TGTGCCAGCAGCGTAGGCAACTATAACTATGGCTACACCTTC
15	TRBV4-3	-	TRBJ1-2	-	CASSQEIKAASGYTF	TGCGCCAGCAGCCAAGAAATCAAGGCGGCTTCAGGCTACACCTTC
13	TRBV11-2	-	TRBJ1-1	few	CASSRFRNTEAFF	TGTGCCAGCAGCCGCTTCAGGAACACTGAAGCTTTCTTT
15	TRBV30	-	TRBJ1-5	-	CAWSSIGASNQPQHF	TGTGCCTGGAGTTCCATAGGGGCTAGCAATCAGCCCCAGCATTTT
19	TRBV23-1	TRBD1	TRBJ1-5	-	CASSHVRDRDGWGNQPQHF	TGCGCCAGCAGTCATGTCCGGGACAGGGACGGTTGGGGCAATCAGCCCCAGCATTTT
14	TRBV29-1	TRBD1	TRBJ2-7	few	CSVDEGTVGYEQYF	TGCAGCGTTGATGAGGGGACAGTTGGCTACGAGCAGTACTTC
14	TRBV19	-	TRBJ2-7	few	CASRATRDIREQYF	TGTGCCAGTAGGGCGACCCGGGACATTCGGGAGCAGTACTTC
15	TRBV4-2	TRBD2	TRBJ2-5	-	CASSQSSGGWETQYF	TGTGCCAGCAGCCAGTCAAGCGGGGGGTGGGAGACCCAGTACTTC
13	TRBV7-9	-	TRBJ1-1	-	CASRPTGNTEAFF	TGTGCCAGCAGACCAACAGGGAACACTGAAGCTTTCTTT